Below, 20 T cell receptor beta chains from the same sample are listed, as sequenced in a study of blood T cells in healthy people across ages. A second PCR of 7 to 11 cycles used a sample-barcoded 5' primer and a J-beta primer mix. TCRdb independently ran MiXCR on the 5' RACE reads; one entry per CDR3 protein. The sample yields some 1.1 million distinct CDR3 sequences, around two fifths seen once. Sequencing input: blood. The receptors were gathered from a man aged 18-30 years in good health.

This clonotype showed up just a few times. V usage is TRBV7-2 and J usage is TRBJ1-1; D not resolved. This CDR3 contains 13 residues. Germline lookup yields CDR1 SGHTA and CDR2 FQGNSA. Deletions cut 6 bases from V and 1 base from J, with 9 bases between. This chain's CDR3 is CASRKDPNTEAFF. The CDR3 bases are TGTGCCAGCAGGAAGGACCCGAACACTGAAGCTTTCTTT.

The chain links TRBV27 to TRBJ1-5, with D unresolved. From germline, CDR1 is MNHEY and CDR2 SMNVEV (reference sequence). Deletions cut 5 bases from V and 7 bases from J, with 18 bases between. The CDR3 covers 15 residues. DNA for the CDR3: TGTGCCAGCAGTCCCCCCGGGAAGTTCGGGCAGCCCCAGCATTTT. Amino acids: CASSPPGKFGQPQHF.

A note on this clonotype: The junction does not match germline at one end; this may be a read error. The V gene is TRBV20-1, the J gene TRBJ1-2; unclear D gene. This CDR3 region has 13 residues. Germline CDR1 and CDR2: DFQATT and SNEGSKA (reference sequence). The CDR3 spells CSARGFTLSGHTF. The CDR3 nucleotides are TGCAGTGCTAGAGGTTTTACCCTGTCTGGCCACACCTTC.

This clonotype was seen a handful of times. The chain has TRBV6-6 and TRBJ2-7, with D hard to call. The CDR3 sequence is 13 residues long. Trimming took off 2 bases at V and 0 bases at J, with 5 bases between the two ends. Germline values: CDR1 MNHNY, CDR2 SVGAGI (reference sequence). CDR3 region: CASSYDTSYEQYF. CDR3 coding DNA: TGTGCCAGCAGTTACGACACCTCCTACGAGCAGTACTTC.

The chain recombines TRBV7-9 with TRBJ1-1; a weak D match, TRBD1 (5 bases). Trimming took off 3 bases at V and 10 bases at J, with 12 bases between the two ends. Germline V CDR1 and CDR2: SEHNR, FQNEAQ (reference sequence). CDR3 length: 12 residues. Here the CDR3 reads CASSFASGGAFF. The CDR3 DNA is TGTGCCAGCAGCTTCGCTTCGGGGGGAGCTTTCTTT.

The genes are TRBV9 and TRBJ2-1; D gene ambiguous. Trimming left V 3 bases short and J 5 bases short, with 12 bases between. This CDR3 contains 14 residues. From germline, CDR1 is SGDLS and CDR2 YYNGEE. The CDR3 DNA reads TGTGCCAGCAGCGCAATGCCCGAAAACAATGAGCAGTTCTTC. This sequence encodes CASSAMPENNEQFF.

The rearrangement links TRBV20-1 to TRBJ2-5, with TRBD1 matching 7 bases. The CDR3 consists of 13 residues. V was clipped by 6 bases and J by 0 bases; unmatched bases: 4. Germline lookup yields CDR1 DFQATT and CDR2 SNEGSKA (reference sequence). CDR3 loop: CSAPGQNQETQYF. DNA for the CDR3: TGCAGTGCCCCGGGACAGAACCAAGAGACCCAGTACTTC.

The chain joins TRBV20-1 to TRBJ2-7, with TRBD2 identical over 13 bases. CDR3 length equals 15 residues. With V trimmed by 6 bases and J by 7 bases, 12 bases remained unmatched. Per the germline V gene, CDR1 is DFQATT and CDR2 is SNEGSKA (reference sequence). CDR3 sequence: CSAKRGLAGSGEQYF. The CDR3 coding sequence is TGCAGTGCCAAAAGGGGACTAGCGGGGTCCGGTGAGCAGTACTTC.

This rearrangement joins TRBV12-3 or TRBV12-4 to TRBJ2-7; tentatively, D is TRBD2 (6 bases). The CDR3 has 14 amino acids. V lost 6 bases, J lost 7 bases, and 19 bases lay in between. Written as DNA, the CDR3 is TGTGCCAGCAGGAAGGGACTTCTTTACAATGAGCAGTACTTC. Translated, it gives CASRKGLLYNEQYF.

This clonotype showed up just a few times. Here the CDR3 reads CSARKDDGEQFF. CDR3 DNA sequence: TGCAGTGCTAGAAAGGACGACGGGGAGCAGTTCTTC. The rearrangement joins TRBV20-1 to TRBJ2-1; D gene unclear. The length of the CDR3 is 12 residues. V dropped 2 bases and J dropped 10 bases, with 12 bases sitting between them. Germline lookup yields CDR1 DFQATT and CDR2 SNEGSKA (reference sequence).

V and J are TRBV10-3 and TRBJ1-3, with a tentative D call TRBD1 (6 bases). The CDR3 length is 12 residues. V dropped 10 bases and J dropped 2 bases, with 9 bases sitting between them. In germline, CDR1 is ENHRY, CDR2 SYGVKD. CDR3 loop: CATRGPGNTIYF. Written as DNA, the CDR3 is TGTGCCACCCGGGGGCCTGGAAACACCATATATTTT.

CDR3 residues: CASSNRDRVFMNTEAFF. The CDR3 DNA sequence: TGCGCCAGCAGCAACCGGGACAGGGTTTTCATGAACACTGAAGCTTTCTTT. V and J are TRBV4-1 and TRBJ1-1; 9 nucleotides line up with TRBD1. The CDR3 is made up of 17 amino acids. The J segment lost 0 bases and the V segment lost 5 bases, leaving 10 bases of the junction unmatched. From germline, CDR1 is MGHRA and CDR2 YSYEKL.

The CDR3 DNA reads TGTGCCGGCACCTTAGGGCCAGGGGGCCTAAATGAGCAGTTCTTC. Encoded protein: CAGTLGPGGLNEQFF. The gene calls are TRBV11-1 and TRBJ2-1, with 8 bases aligning to TRBD1. Germline CDR1 and CDR2: SGHAT and FQDESV (reference sequence). V lost 11 bases and J lost 7; bases outside the gene matches: 16. This CDR3 has 15 residues.

This chain links TRBV6-6 with TRBJ1-5; D uncertain. CDR1 and CDR2 (germline): MNHNY, SVGAGI (reference sequence). The CDR3 is 16 amino acids. V shed 1 base and J shed 2 bases, with 12 bases lying between them. The CDR3 spells CASSYFQTKGNQPQHF. The DNA of the CDR3 is TGTGCCAGCAGTTACTTTCAGACCAAGGGCAATCAGCCCCAGCATTTT.

A single count supports this clonotype. This chain links TRBV7-2 with TRBJ1-1; D uncertain. The V end lost 0 bases, the J end lost 0 bases, and 17 bases lay between the germline ends. Germline V gives CDR1 SGHTA, CDR2 FQGNSA. The CDR3 loop spans 18 amino acids. In DNA form, the CDR3 reads TGTGCCAGCAGCTTAGCTAGGCGGTATACTTCTTTGAACACTGAAGCTTTCTTT. Translation: CASSLARRYTSLNTEAFF.

The genes are TRBV20-1 and TRBJ1-5; D possibly corresponds to TRBD1 (6 bases). The CDR3 totals 13 residues. Trimming took 6 bases from V and 7 from J, leaving 16 bases between them. CDR1 and CDR2 from the germline V gene are DFQATT and SNEGSKA (reference sequence). This CDR3 is CSAVTSGGQPQHF. The CDR3 DNA follows: TGCAGTGCCGTCACATCGGGGGGCCAGCCCCAGCATTTT.

The chain joins TRBV20-1 to TRBJ1-4; D remains unclear. Germline values: CDR1 DFQATT, CDR2 SNEGSKA (reference sequence). The CDR3 is made up of 15 amino acids. V was shortened by 7 bases and J by 5 bases, with 20 bases between the two germline ends. The DNA of the CDR3 is TGCAGTGTTCACTCTAGCCATCGACTCAATGAAAAACTGTTTTTT. As protein: CSVHSSHRLNEKLFF.

The chain combines TRBV6-5 with TRBJ1-5; no clear D. The CDR3 runs 16 residues. The ends were cut back, 2 bases at V and 3 bases at J, with 14 bases in the middle. CDR1 and CDR2 (germline): MNHEY, SVGAGI. The CDR3: CASSYRAEIVNQPQHF. As DNA, the CDR3 is TGTGCCAGCAGTTACAGGGCAGAGATCGTCAATCAGCCCCAGCATTTT.

V usage is TRBV27 and J usage is TRBJ1-1; 9 bases line up with TRBD1. The CDR3 has 17 residues. Per germline, CDR1 MNHEY and CDR2 SMNVEV (reference sequence). Trimming at V came to 6 bases and at J to 0 bases, leaving 11 bases not matched to a gene. The DNA of the CDR3 is TGTGCCAGCAGCTCTTTCGGGACAGGGCCCATGAACACTGAAGCTTTCTTT. This gives the protein CASSSFGTGPMNTEAFF.

This chain joins TRBV10-3 and TRBJ1-2; TRBD1 is a possible D gene (5 bases). The CDR3 has 15 residues. The V end was cut by 0 bases, the J end by 11 bases, with 19 bases between. The V gene's germline CDR1 is ENHRY and CDR2 SYGVKD. The CDR3 DNA follows: TGTGCCATCAGTGAGTCAATGGGGCTTGGAATCTATTACACCTTC. Translating gives CAISESMGLGIYYTF.